The next 15 T cell receptor beta chains were all read from a single sample in a study of metastatic and nonmetastatic thyroid tumors. TCRdb re-analyzed the PCR reads using MiXCR. The sample shows 13,000 to 15,000 clones, 25% to 30% of them seen only once. No patient received treatment before thyroid surgery. The specimen sequenced was tumor tissue. Every receptor here comes from a female donor with papillary thyroid cancer or a benign thyroid nodule (not recorded which). Some clones in this sample may be carry-over from other donors' samples.

By share of the sample, this clone is medium-sized. The chain has TRBV30 and TRBJ2-1; no reliable D call. Germline CDR1 reads GTSNPN; CDR2 reads SVGIG (reference sequence). Trimming shortened V by 0 bases and J by 1 base, and 7 bases separated the two germline ends. The CDR3 extends over 14 amino acids. The CDR3 bases are TGTGCCTGGAGTGTACTCGCGTCCTACAATGAGCAGTTCTTC. Amino acid sequence: CAWSVLASYNEQFF. Complete variable domain (other parts from reference TRBV30 and TRBJ2-1): SQTIHQWPATLVQPVGSPLSLECTVEGTSNPNLYWYRQAAGRGLQLLFYSVGIGQISSEVPQNLSASRPQDRQFILSSKKLLLSDSGFYLCAWSVLASYNEQFFGPGTRLTVL.

V is TRBV6-2 or TRBV6-3 and J is TRBJ2-3, with D tentatively TRBD2 (6 bases). The CDR3 covers 19 residues. V lost 7 bases, J lost 4 bases, and 30 bases lay in between. Germline values: CDR1 MNHEY, CDR2 SVGEGT. CDR3 region: CASKMVPGLTGSRADTQYF. In DNA, the CDR3 is TGTGCCAGCAAAATGGTACCGGGACTGACGGGAAGTCGGGCAGATACGCAGTATTTT.

This clone was observed a few times. A read error may produce the germline difference seen at one junction end. The chain couples TRBV28 to TRBJ2-3; 11 positions match TRBD2. Looked up from germline, CDR1 is MDHEN and CDR2 is SYDVKM. This CDR3 has 18 residues. The DNA of the CDR3 is TGTGCCATCAGTCCTTGTGCTAGCGGGAGGCCGGGACCAGATACGCAGTATTTT. It is translated as CAISPCASGRPGPDTQYF.

This clone was detected many times. This may stem from a read error, because a much larger clone lies one nucleotide away. The chain joins TRBV5-5 to TRBJ2-1; no definite D call. CDR3 length: 14 amino acids. Per germline, CDR1 SGHKS and CDR2 YYEKEE (reference sequence). V was pared by 2 bases and J by 2 bases, with 8 bases between. CDR3 sequence: CASSFGSPYNEQFF. DNA for the CDR3: TGTGCCAGCAGCTTTGGATCTCCCTACAATGAGCAGTTCTTC.

For this clone: This clone may be a read error of a much larger clone one base away. This sequence joins TRBV12-3 or TRBV12-4 and TRBJ2-7, with D perhaps TRBD2 (6 bases). This CDR3 has 16 amino acids. The CDR3 coding sequence is TGTGCCAGCAGTCCCCGTGCAGGGAGGCACTCCTACGATCAGTACTTC. Translating it yields CASSPRAGRHSYDQYF.

The sample holds one count of this clone. V gene TRBV7-8 combines with J gene TRBJ2-7; D is ambiguous. V was clipped by 2 bases and J by 3 bases, with 14 bases between them. Germline-derived CDR1 and CDR2 are SGHVS and FQNEAQ. The CDR3 has 15 residues. CDR3 nucleotides: TGTGCCAGCAGCTTAACAACAGTTTCCATCTACGAGCAGTACTTC. Translating gives CASSLTTVSIYEQYF.

This clone was picked up many times. This chain links TRBV5-1 with TRBJ2-6; 10 bases map to TRBD1. With 1 base clipped from V and 3 bases from J, the junction kept 7 bases outside the gene matches. Germline V lookup: CDR1 SGHRS, CDR2 YFSETQ. The CDR3 is 18 residues long. The CDR3 bases are TGCGCCAGCAGCTTGACCGGACAGGGGGGGAGTGGGGCCAACGTCCTGACTTTC. As protein: CASSLTGQGGSGANVLTF. The full variable domain, rest sourced from reference TRBV5-1 and TRBJ2-6, is KAGVTQTPRYLIKTRGQQVTLSCSPISGHRSVSWYQQTPGQGLQFLFEYFSETQRNKGNFPGRFSGRQFSNSRSEMNVSTLELGDSALYLCASSLTGQGGSGANVLTFGAGSRLTVL.

This sequence joins TRBV28 and TRBJ1-1; weak D call: TRBD1 (6 bases). Germline V gene data show CDR1 as MDHEN and CDR2 as SYDVKM. V lost 0 bases and J 4 bases, leaving 12 bases between the germline ends. The CDR3 extends over 15 amino acids. The DNA of the CDR3 is TGTGCCAGCAGTTTATGGAGGGGAGGGGGCACTGAAGCTTTCTTT. Residues: CASSLWRGGGTEAFF.

This clone was found a few times. J is TRBJ2-1 and V is TRBV2; 8 nucleotides match TRBD2. Germline values: CDR1 SNHLY, CDR2 FYNNEI. The CDR3 sequence is 15 residues long. The V segment lost 3 bases and the J segment 4 bases; nucleotides outside the gene matches: 5. The CDR3 sequence is CASSESSGLYNEQFF. The CDR3 DNA reads TGTGCCAGCAGTGAGTCTAGCGGGCTATACAATGAGCAGTTCTTC.

This clone has ten or more counts. The chain combines TRBV5-6 with TRBJ2-7; D ambiguous. Between the trimmed V and J ends, which lost 0 bases and 3 bases, there was a span of 10 bases. The CDR3 has 14 residues. The germline CDR1 and CDR2 sequences are SGHDT and YYEEEE. For the CDR3, the DNA is TGTGCCAGCAGCTTGGCAGGAGACGGCTACGAGCAGTACTTC. This codes for CASSLAGDGYEQYF.

This clone was picked up many times. The rearrangement links TRBV7-9 to TRBJ1-1; D gene uncertain. The CDR3 has 14 amino acids. The V end was cut by 6 bases, the J end by 4 bases, with 15 bases between. Germline V gene lookup returns CDR1 SEHNR and CDR2 FQNEAQ (reference sequence). CDR3: CASSIGGSGTEAFF. CDR3 nucleotides: TGTGCCAGCAGTATAGGCGGAAGCGGCACTGAAGCTTTCTTT.

The gene calls are TRBV27 and TRBJ2-7; 10 bases are a match to TRBD1. Germline V gene data show CDR1 as MNHEY and CDR2 as SMNVEV (reference sequence). The CDR3 is 14 residues long. V dropped 10 bases and J dropped 9; count of bases not matched to a gene: 15. This CDR3 reads CAISSRDRGSGQYF. Written as DNA, the CDR3 is TGTGCCATCTCAAGTCGGGACAGGGGAAGTGGGCAGTACTTC.

This clone is categorized as medium-sized. The chain combines TRBV20-1 with TRBJ2-1; 7 positions agree with TRBD1. Germline CDR1 and CDR2: DFQATT and SNEGSKA (reference sequence). Trimming at V came to 6 bases and at J to 0 bases, leaving 8 bases not matched to a gene. The CDR3 runs 15 residues. The CDR3 loop is CSAQPTGTSYNEQFF. For the CDR3, the DNA is TGCAGTGCCCAACCGACAGGGACCTCCTACAATGAGCAGTTCTTC.

J is TRBJ1-2 and V is TRBV5-1, with D tentatively TRBD1 (5 bases). V lost 0 bases and J lost 6, with 12 bases in between. CDR1 is SGHRS and CDR2 is YFSETQ in the germline V gene. This CDR3 has 14 residues. The CDR3 reads CASSLDTGRNGYTF. The CDR3 region has the DNA TGCGCCAGCAGCTTGGATACGGGGCGGAATGGCTACACCTTC. The whole variable domain, remainder taken from reference TRBV5-1 and TRBJ1-2, is KAGVTQTPRYLIKTRGQQVTLSCSPISGHRSVSWYQQTPGQGLQFLFEYFSETQRNKGNFPGRFSGRQFSNSRSEMNVSTLELGDSALYLCASSLDTGRNGYTFGSGTRLTVV.

V and J are TRBV28 and TRBJ2-2; 9 bases map to TRBD2. Unmatched junction bases numbered 11, after V lost 6 bases and J lost 3 bases. CDR3 length: 17 amino acids. Per the germline V gene, CDR1 is MDHEN and CDR2 is SYDVKM. Here the CDR3 reads CASSVGGSGSYTGELFF. CDR3 nucleotide sequence: TGTGCCAGCAGCGTAGGAGGTAGCGGGAGTTACACCGGGGAGCTGTTTTTT. The full variable domain, with the rest looked up from reference TRBV28 and TRBJ2-2, is DVKVTQSSRYLVKRTGEKVFLECVQDMDHENMFWYRQDPGLGLRLIYFSYDVKMKEKGDIPEGYSVSREKKERFSLILESASTNQTSMYLCASSVGGSGSYTGELFFGEGSRLTVL.